This T cell receptor beta chain originates from a study of T cells in Graves' hyperthyroidism and ophthalmopathy. Study-level findings and limits: In validation, the model predicted ophthalmopathy. These predictions came a median 6.5 months before onset. In simple terms, a model built on 13 V-J features told ophthalmopathy apart from stable hyperthyroidism.

This clonotype was seen repeatedly, ten times or more. What it recognizes is unknown. There were TCR beta CDR3 regions amplified from RNA transcripts. The HTBI primer set served for first-round RT-PCR of the TCR CDR3. TCRdb reanalysed the multiplex PCR reads using MiXCR and keeps one entry per CDR3 protein. The sample consists of under 300,000 distinct CDR3 sequences, roughly 15% of them appearing once. Germline loops: CDR1 MDHEN, CDR2 SYDVKM. V lost 6 bases, J lost 0 bases, and 12 bases lay in between. The CDR3 has 16 residues. The hyperthyroidism was newly diagnosed and had lasted under 2 months; the patients were aged 18 to 65.

This chain links TRBV28 with TRBJ2-6; D is unresolved. This sequence originates from a woman aged 40-49 years with Graves' hyperthyroidism that later progressed to Graves' ophthalmopathy. The material sequenced was blood. Here the CDR3 DNA reads TGTGCCAGCAGCCGTCTCGTGGACTCTGGGGCCAACGTCCTGACTTTC. Its protein is CASSRLVDSGANVLTF. Variable domain in full (rest from reference TRBV28 and TRBJ2-6): DVKVTQSSRYLVKRTGEKVFLECVQDMDHENMFWYRQDPGLGLRLIYFSYDVKMKEKGDIPEGYSVSREKKERFSLILESASTNQTSMYLCASSRLVDSGANVLTFGAGSRLTVL.